This is a list of T cell receptor beta chains from one sample in a study of shared clonotypes between healthy human individuals. TCRdb's copy holds only in-frame clones and misses some; the assay was immunoSEQ multiplex PCR. Here the sample spans more than 2 million clones, about 94% being singletons. Source material: naive CD4+ T cells sorted from blood. These receptors all come from a young man in good health. Both conserved end residues are part of each CDR3. A D gene is named only where the DNA matches it firmly. Only some rows state a clone size, as once, few, many or a class for expanded clones.

cdr3_length	v_call	j_call	clone_size	d_call	cdr3_nt	cdr3_aa
14	TRBV5-1	TRBJ2-2	.	TRBD1	TGCGCCAGCAGCCTTGGACAGGGGGAGTGGGAGCTGTTTTTT	CASSLGQGEWELFF
12	TRBV5-1	TRBJ2-7	few	TRBD2	TGCGCCAGCCGGGAGGGCTCCTACGAGCAGTACTTC	CASREGSYEQYF
15	TRBV6-6	TRBJ1-3	.	.	TGTGCCAGCAGTCCGAGTGGGACGTACGGAAACACCATATATTTT	CASSPSGTYGNTIYF
13	TRBV28	TRBJ2-5	.	.	TGTGCCAGCAGTTTGAAGTCCCCGGAGACCCAGTACTTC	CASSLKSPETQYF
13	TRBV7-2	TRBJ2-7	.	.	TGTGCCAGCAGCTTACAACCAGGTGGCGAGCAGTACTTC	CASSLQPGGEQYF
13	TRBV18	TRBJ2-3	once	.	TGTGCCAGCTCAGCTGACGTGCTGGATACGCAGTATTTT	CASSADVLDTQYF
16	TRBV11-2	TRBJ2-7	.	.	TGTGCCAGCAGCGCCCCGGGACTTGAGAGCTCCTACGAGCAGTACTTC	CASSAPGLESSYEQYF
12	TRBV6-5	TRBJ1-2	.	.	TGTGCCAGCAGCCCGGGCTGGTATGGCTACACCTTC	CASSPGWYGYTF
13	TRBV5-5	TRBJ1-2	once	.	TGTGCCAGCAGCTCGGGAAGTGGGTATGGCTACACCTTC	CASSSGSGYGYTF
15	TRBV27	TRBJ1-2	once	TRBD1	TGTGCCAGCAGTCAGGGACAGCGCACTAACTATGGCTACACCTTC	CASSQGQRTNYGYTF
14	TRBV6-6	TRBJ1-5	.	.	TGTGCCAGCAATTCGGGGGTAGACACTCGGCCCCAGCATTTT	CASNSGVDTRPQHF
16	TRBV9	TRBJ2-5	.	.	TGTGCCAGCAGCGCGAGGGAGGGACAGGCCAGAGAGACCCAGTACTTC	CASSAREGQARETQYF
15	TRBV30	TRBJ2-3	.	TRBD2	TGTGCCTGGAGTAAAGGCGGGGGGGGCACAGATACGCAGTATTTT	CAWSKGGGGTDTQYF
17	TRBV7-7	TRBJ1-5	.	TRBD1	TGTGCTAGCAGCTTACCAGGGGGCGCACTGGGCAATCAGCCCCAGCATTTT	CASSLPGGALGNQPQHF
14	TRBV28	TRBJ2-7	.	.	TGTGCCAGCAGTTTAGCGGGGCGAGCCTACGAGCAGTACTTC	CASSLAGRAYEQYF
15	TRBV10-2	TRBJ2-2	.	.	TGCGCCAGCAGTGACTGGCAGGGAGGCACCGGGGAGCTGTTTTTT	CASSDWQGGTGELFF
15	TRBV5-1	TRBJ2-7	.	.	TGCGCCAGCAGCTTTCCCGGGGCCTCAGGCTACGAGCAGTACTTC	CASSFPGASGYEQYF
13	TRBV7-9	TRBJ1-1	.	.	TGTGCCAGCAGCCCCTACGTTAGCACTGAAGCTTTCTTT	CASSPYVSTEAFF
15	TRBV5-6	TRBJ2-5	.	TRBD2	TGTGCCAGCAGCGCCGGGACTAGCGGGAGTGAGACCCAGTACTTC	CASSAGTSGSETQYF
16	TRBV7-6	TRBJ2-5	once	TRBD2	TGTGCCAGCAGCTTAATGGGACTAGCGGGTCAAGAGACCCAGTACTTC	CASSLMGLAGQETQYF
14	TRBV18	TRBJ2-5	.	TRBD1	TGTGCCAGCTCACCGACAGGGGTTGGGGAGACCCAGTACTTC	CASSPTGVGETQYF
16	TRBV6-5	TRBJ2-1	few	TRBD2	TGTGCCAGCAGTTACTCCGGACTAGCGGGGGGGAACCAGCAGTTCTTC	CASSYSGLAGGNQQFF
15	TRBV19	TRBJ2-7	.	.	TGTGCCAGTAGACTCGGGCACCAGGGGTCCTACGAGCAGTACTTC	CASRLGHQGSYEQYF
14	TRBV5-1	TRBJ2-7	.	.	TGCGCCAGCAGCTTGCGGGACGGCACCTACGAGCAGTACTTC	CASSLRDGTYEQYF
16	TRBV6-5	TRBJ1-6	few	.	TGTGCCAGCAGTTACTCGAGGGACGTCCGGAATTCACCCCTCCACTTT	CASSYSRDVRNSPLHF
15	TRBV6-5	TRBJ2-2	.	TRBD2	TGTGCCAGCAGTTACCTAGCGGCAAACACCGGGGAGCTGTTTTTT	CASSYLAANTGELFF
15	TRBV25-1	TRBJ2-1	.	.	TGTGCCAGCAGTCCCCGACTAGATGGGGGCAATGAGCAGTTCTTC	CASSPRLDGGNEQFF
16	TRBV18	TRBJ2-3	.	TRBD1	TGTGCCAGCTCACCACTCGGGACAGGGGGGTTGGATACGCAGTATTTT	CASSPLGTGGLDTQYF
14	TRBV6-1	TRBJ2-7	.	TRBD1	TGTGCCAGCAGGATTGAGGGGACAGGTCGGGGGCAGTACTTC	CASRIEGTGRGQYF
14	TRBV11-3	TRBJ2-2	once	.	TGTGCCAGCAGCTCAACGGCGGGTGCCGGGGAGCTGTTTTTT	CASSSTAGAGELFF
16	TRBV7-2	TRBJ1-5	.	TRBD1	TGTGCCAGCAGCCCGCGGGACAGGGCTAGCAATCAGCCCCAGCATTTT	CASSPRDRASNQPQHF
17	TRBV11-2	TRBJ2-5	.	TRBD1	TGTGCCAGCAGCTTAGCCCCCACAGGGGGGTACCAAGAGACCCAGTACTTC	CASSLAPTGGYQETQYF
13	TRBV6-6	TRBJ1-2	.	TRBD1	TGTGCCGTACTACAGGGGTGGAAGTCCGGCTACACCTTC	CAVLQGWKSGYTF
14	TRBV5-1	TRBJ2-1	.	.	TGCGCCAGCAGCTTAGGTTGGGGCCACAATGAGCAGTTCTTC	CASSLGWGHNEQFF
17	TRBV28	TRBJ1-6	.	.	TGTGCCAGCAGTTGGGGTTGGGGGAGCTCCTATAATTCACCCCTCCACTTT	CASSWGWGSSYNSPLHF
13	TRBV5-4	TRBJ1-1	.	.	TGTGCCAGCAGCCCGGGACCGAACCTAGGAGCTTTCTTT	CASSPGPNLGAFF
13	TRBV2	TRBJ1-1	.	TRBD1	TGTGCCAGCAGTGAACGGGACAGGACGAGAGCTTTCTTT	CASSERDRTRAFF
14	TRBV5-1	TRBJ2-5	.	.	TGCGCCAGCAGCAGGTCCACCGCCGGAGAGACCCAGTACTTC	CASSRSTAGETQYF
13	TRBV28	TRBJ2-7	.	.	TGTGCCAGCAGTTCAGGGGCTTCCTACGAGCAGTACTTC	CASSSGASYEQYF
13	TRBV21-1	TRBJ2-5	.	.	TGTGCCCTTGCCGTGGAGCGCCGTCCGACCCAGTACTTC	CALAVERRPTQYF
18	TRBV6-1	TRBJ2-7	once	TRBD2	TGTGCCAGCAGTGGCAATTCCGGGACTAGCGGGAGTCGGGGCGAGCAGTACTTC	CASSGNSGTSGSRGEQYF
13	TRBV18	TRBJ2-2	.	.	TGTGCCAGCTCACCGCTGTCCACCGGGGAGCTGTTTTTT	CASSPLSTGELFF
13	TRBV7-9	TRBJ1-1	.	.	TGTGCCAGCAGCCCAGCGGGGGGGCGCGGAGCTTTCTTT	CASSPAGGRGAFF